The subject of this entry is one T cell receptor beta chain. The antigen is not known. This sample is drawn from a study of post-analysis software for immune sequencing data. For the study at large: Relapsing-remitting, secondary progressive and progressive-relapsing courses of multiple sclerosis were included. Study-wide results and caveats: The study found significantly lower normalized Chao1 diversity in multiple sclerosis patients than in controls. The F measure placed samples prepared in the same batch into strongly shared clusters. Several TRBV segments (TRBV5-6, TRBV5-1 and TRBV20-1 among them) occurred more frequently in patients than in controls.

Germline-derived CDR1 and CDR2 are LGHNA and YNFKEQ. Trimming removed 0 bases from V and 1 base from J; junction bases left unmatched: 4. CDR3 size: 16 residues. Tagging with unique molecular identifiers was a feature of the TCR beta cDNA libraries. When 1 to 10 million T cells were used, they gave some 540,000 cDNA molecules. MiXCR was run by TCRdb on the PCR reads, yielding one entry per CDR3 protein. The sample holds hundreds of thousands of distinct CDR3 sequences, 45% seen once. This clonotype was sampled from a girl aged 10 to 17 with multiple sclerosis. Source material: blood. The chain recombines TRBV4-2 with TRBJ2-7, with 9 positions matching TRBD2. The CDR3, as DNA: TGTGCCAGCAGCCAAGAGGGGGCGGGAGGGTCCTACGAGCAGTACTTC. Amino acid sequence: CASSQEGAGGSYEQYF.